This T cell receptor (beta chain) was recorded in a study of blood T cell repertoires in COVID-19. Overall study: Samples came from the United States, Italy and Spain, spanning acute and convalescent COVID-19. Sources were T cells, B-cell-depleted T cells, or PBMCs; the material itself was cDNA or gDNA.

In the authors' workflow: How many nucleated cells were present was estimated from reference gene primer amplification. Assay: immunoSEQ multiplex PCR; the TCRdb copy retains only in-frame clones and omits some. From that table come the V and J calls and clone size; the DNA was used to work out D and trimming. The sample yields 25,000 to 30,000 clones, about 88% seen once. V gave up 0 bases and J gave up 9 bases; unmatched junction bases: 8. This CDR3 has 15 amino acids. Germline V gene sequence: CDR1 GTSNPN, CDR2 SVGIG (reference sequence). This clonotype was obtained from a woman between 45 and 65 years old with active COVID-19. V and J are TRBV30 and TRBJ2-1; 10 bases line up with TRBD2. The sequencing sample was made of peripheral blood. CDR3 nucleotide sequence: TGTGCCTGGAGTGTAATTAGCGGGAGGTCGGTTGAGCAGTTCTTC. Translating it yields CAWSVISGRSVEQFF.